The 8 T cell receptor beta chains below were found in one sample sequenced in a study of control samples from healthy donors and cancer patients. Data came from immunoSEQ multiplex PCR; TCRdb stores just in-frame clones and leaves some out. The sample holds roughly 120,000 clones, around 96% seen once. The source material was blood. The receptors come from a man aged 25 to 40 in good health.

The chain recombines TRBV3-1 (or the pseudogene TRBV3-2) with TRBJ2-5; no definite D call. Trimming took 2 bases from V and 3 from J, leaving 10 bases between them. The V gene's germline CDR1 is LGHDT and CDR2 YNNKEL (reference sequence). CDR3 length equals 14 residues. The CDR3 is CASSQRTVEETQYF. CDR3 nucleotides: TGTGCCAGCAGCCAAAGGACGGTCGAAGAGACCCAGTACTTC.

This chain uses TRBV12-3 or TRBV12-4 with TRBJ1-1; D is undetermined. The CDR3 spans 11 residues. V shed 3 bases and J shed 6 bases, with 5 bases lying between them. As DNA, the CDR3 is TGTGCCAGCAGTTTCGAGGCTGAAGCTTTCTTT. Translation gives CASSFEAEAFF.

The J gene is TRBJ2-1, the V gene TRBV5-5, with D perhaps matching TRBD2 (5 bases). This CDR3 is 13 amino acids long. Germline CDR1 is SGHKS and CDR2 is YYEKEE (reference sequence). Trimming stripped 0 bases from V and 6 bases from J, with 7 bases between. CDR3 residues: CASSLALANEQFF. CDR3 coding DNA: TGTGCCAGCAGCTTGGCCCTAGCCAATGAGCAGTTCTTC.

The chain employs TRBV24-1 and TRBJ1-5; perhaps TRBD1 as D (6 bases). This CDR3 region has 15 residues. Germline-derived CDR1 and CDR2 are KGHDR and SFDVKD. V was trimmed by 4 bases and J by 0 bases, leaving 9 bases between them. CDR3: CATSDNRDSNQPQHF. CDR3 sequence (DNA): TGTGCCACCAGTGACAACAGGGATAGCAATCAGCCCCAGCATTTT.

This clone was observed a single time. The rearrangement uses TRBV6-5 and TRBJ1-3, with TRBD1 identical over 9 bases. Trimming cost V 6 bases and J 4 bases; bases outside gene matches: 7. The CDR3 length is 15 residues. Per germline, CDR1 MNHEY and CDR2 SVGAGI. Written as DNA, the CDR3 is TGTGCCAGCAGCGTGGGACAGGGTGGAGGAAACACCATATATTTT. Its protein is CASSVGQGGGNTIYF.

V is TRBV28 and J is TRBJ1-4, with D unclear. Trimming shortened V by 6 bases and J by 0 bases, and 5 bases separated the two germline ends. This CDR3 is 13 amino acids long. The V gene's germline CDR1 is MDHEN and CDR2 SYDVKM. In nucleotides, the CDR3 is TGTGCCAGCAGAGTTGCAACTAATGAAAAACTGTTTTTT. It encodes CASRVATNEKLFF.

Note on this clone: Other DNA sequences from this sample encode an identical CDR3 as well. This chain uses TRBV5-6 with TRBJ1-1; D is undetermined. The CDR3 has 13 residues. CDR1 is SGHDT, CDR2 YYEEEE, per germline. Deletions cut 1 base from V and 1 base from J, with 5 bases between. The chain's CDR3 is CASSLRGNTEAFF. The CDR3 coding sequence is TGTGCCAGCAGCTTGCGTGGGAACACTGAAGCTTTCTTT.

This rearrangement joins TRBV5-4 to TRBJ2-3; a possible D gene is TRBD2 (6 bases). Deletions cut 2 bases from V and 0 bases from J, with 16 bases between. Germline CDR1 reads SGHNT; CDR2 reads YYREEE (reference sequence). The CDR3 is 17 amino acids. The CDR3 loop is CASSLIRDWSSTDTQYF. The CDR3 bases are TGTGCCAGCAGCTTAATCCGGGACTGGTCTAGCACAGATACGCAGTATTTT.